One sample yielded the 13 T cell receptor beta chains listed below, sequenced in a study of metastatic and nonmetastatic thyroid tumors. All patients were treatment-naive before thyroid surgery. TCRdb recomputed clones from the PCR reads via MiXCR. The sample has some 50,000 clones, around 20% seen once; the top ten hold approximately 3.8%. The source material was blood. The receptors stem from a male donor with papillary thyroid cancer or a benign thyroid nodule (not recorded which). Some clones in this sample may be carry-over from other donors' samples.

In its sample, this clone was seen many times. The chain links TRBV24-1 to TRBJ2-3; D might be TRBD2 (6 bases). CDR1 is KGHDR, CDR2 SFDVKD, per germline. The length of the CDR3 is 13 residues. Trimming shortened V by 7 bases and J by 10 bases, and 17 bases separated the two germline ends. The CDR3 nucleotides are TGTGCCACCAGGGGGACTTCGGCTTCGTCGCAGTATTTT. As protein: CATRGTSASSQYF.

This clone showed up many times. The V call is TRBV19, the J call TRBJ2-1; 9 bases fit TRBD1. J lost 0 bases, V lost 5 bases, and 5 bases had no gene match. The CDR3 sequence is 16 residues long. Per the germline V gene, CDR1 is LNHDA and CDR2 is SQIVND (reference sequence). As DNA, the CDR3 is TGTGCCAGTAGTCCCTGGACAGGGGACTCCTACAATGAGCAGTTCTTC. Protein sequence: CASSPWTGDSYNEQFF.

This clone was seen only a few times. This chain links TRBV28 with TRBJ2-1; D perhaps matches TRBD2 (5 bases). The germline V gene has CDR1 MDHEN and CDR2 SYDVKM. The CDR3 covers 16 residues. V was shortened by 6 bases and J by 3 bases, with 18 bases between the two germline ends. CDR3 in amino acids: CASRPRGVSNYNEQFF. CDR3 DNA: TGTGCCAGCAGACCCCGGGGAGTATCTAACTACAATGAGCAGTTCTTC.

In its sample, this clone was seen many times. The chain carries TRBV15 and TRBJ1-1, with TRBD1 as a possible D gene (6 bases). There are 16 residues in the CDR3. The germline CDR1 and CDR2 sequences are LNHNV and YYDKDF (reference sequence). The V gene lost 0 bases and the J gene lost 5 bases, with 16 bases spanning the gap. The CDR3 spells CATSRDYVPGVTEAFF. The CDR3 coding sequence is TGTGCCACCAGCAGAGATTATGTGCCAGGGGTAACTGAAGCTTTCTTT.

V is TRBV6-2 or TRBV6-3 and J is TRBJ2-7; 15 nucleotides line up with TRBD2. This CDR3 is 15 amino acids long. Germline V gene lookup returns CDR1 MNHEY and CDR2 SVGEGT. V lost 6 bases and J lost 7; bases outside the gene matches: 7. The CDR3 DNA is TGTGCCAGCAGCCGGCCGGGACTAGCGGGAGGTGAGCAGTACTTC. Amino acid sequence: CASSRPGLAGGEQYF.

The CDR3 DNA follows: TGCGCCAGCAGCCAAGGGGGGGCTAGCGGCACAGATACGCAGTATTTT. Residues: CASSQGGASGTDTQYF. The V call is TRBV4-1, the J call TRBJ2-3; D may correspond to TRBD1 or TRBD2 (6 bases each). Germline CDR1 and CDR2: MGHRA and YSYEKL. The CDR3 covers 16 residues. With 1 base removed from V and 1 base from J, the gap between germline ends came to 12 bases.

The chain has TRBV20-1 and TRBJ2-6; weak D call: TRBD2 (7 bases). V was pared by 1 base and J by 5 bases, with 21 bases between. CDR1 DFQATT and CDR2 SNEGSKA come from the germline V gene (reference sequence). The CDR3 covers 18 residues. CDR3 region: CSARVREGEAFWANVLTF. The CDR3 coding sequence is TGCAGTGCTAGAGTAAGGGAGGGGGAGGCCTTTTGGGCCAACGTCCTGACTTTC.

The sample holds a few counts of this clone. The chain carries TRBV7-9 and TRBJ2-3, with 9 bases that match TRBD1. The junction had 4 bases not matched to a gene; V was cut back by 3 bases and J by 6 bases. CDR1 and CDR2 (germline): SEHNR, FQNEAQ (reference sequence). This CDR3 comprises 14 residues. CDR3 protein: CASSFRDRVDTQYF. DNA for the CDR3: TGTGCCAGCAGCTTCAGGGACAGGGTTGATACGCAGTATTTT.

This clone was detected ten times or more. No conserved phenylalanine or tryptophan ends this CDR3, so it is likely a read error. Because the CDR3's place on the DNA is in doubt, the DNA is left out and the CDR3 is given as listed by TCRdb. The chain is built from TRBV5-7 and TRBJ1-2; TRBD1, as called in the table, went unchecked against the DNA. TRBV5-7 carries the ORF label, with uncertain function. Ends included, the CDR3 has 9 residues. CDR3 amino acids: CASSFRAGH.

This clone was counted ten times or more. V usage is TRBV9 and J usage is TRBJ1-5, with a tentative D call TRBD1 (6 bases). CDR3 size: 17 residues. Germline V CDR1 and CDR2: SGDLS, YYNGEE. V was pared by 0 bases and J by 0 bases, with 13 bases between. The CDR3 reads CASSVETGEYSNQPQHF. DNA of the CDR3: TGTGCCAGCAGCGTAGAGACAGGTGAATATAGCAATCAGCCCCAGCATTTT.

The J gene is TRBJ1-6, the V gene TRBV6-2 or TRBV6-3, with D possibly being TRBD1 (5 bases). Per the germline V gene, CDR1 is MNHEY and CDR2 is SVGEGT. CDR3 length: 19 amino acids. With 9 bases removed from V and 2 bases from J, the gap between germline ends came to 26 bases. The CDR3, as DNA: TGTGCCAGTCCGGGACGGGGCTTTATGCGGCCCCCCTATAATTCACCCCTCCACTTT. As protein: CASPGRGFMRPPYNSPLHF.

This clone has only a few counts. The chain carries TRBV4-2 and TRBJ2-3; 10 bases line up with TRBD2. Germline trimming cut 6 bases from V and 1 base from J; bases unmatched to any gene: 7. CDR1 and CDR2 (germline): LGHNA, YNFKEQ. This CDR3 has 16 residues. Written as DNA, the CDR3 is TGTGCCAGCAGTCAGATCCTAGCGGGGGGCACAGATACGCAGTATTTT. Its protein product is CASSQILAGGTDTQYF.

In the case of this clone: The germline gene is not matched at one end of the junction; a read error may be the cause. This chain uses TRBV11-1 with TRBJ2-1, with TRBD2 as a possible D gene (5 bases). Germline V gene data show CDR1 as SGHAT and CDR2 as FQDESV (reference sequence). The CDR3 loop spans 15 amino acids. CDR3 amino acids: CASIRSREGKDEQFF. DNA for the CDR3: TGCGCCAGCATCCGGAGCCGTGAGGGTAAGGATGAGCAGTTCTTC.